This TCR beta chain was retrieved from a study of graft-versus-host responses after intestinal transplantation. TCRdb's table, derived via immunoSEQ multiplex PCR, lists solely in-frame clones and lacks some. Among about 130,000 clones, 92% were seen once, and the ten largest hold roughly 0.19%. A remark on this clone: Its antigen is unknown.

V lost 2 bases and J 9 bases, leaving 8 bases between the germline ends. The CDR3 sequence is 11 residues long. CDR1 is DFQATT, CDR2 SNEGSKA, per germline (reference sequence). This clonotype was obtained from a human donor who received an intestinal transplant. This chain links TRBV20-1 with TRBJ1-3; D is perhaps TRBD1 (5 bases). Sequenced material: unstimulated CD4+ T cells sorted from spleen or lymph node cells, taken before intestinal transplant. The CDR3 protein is CSARIGGTIYF. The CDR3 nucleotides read TGCAGTGCTAGAATCGGGGGCACCATATATTTT.